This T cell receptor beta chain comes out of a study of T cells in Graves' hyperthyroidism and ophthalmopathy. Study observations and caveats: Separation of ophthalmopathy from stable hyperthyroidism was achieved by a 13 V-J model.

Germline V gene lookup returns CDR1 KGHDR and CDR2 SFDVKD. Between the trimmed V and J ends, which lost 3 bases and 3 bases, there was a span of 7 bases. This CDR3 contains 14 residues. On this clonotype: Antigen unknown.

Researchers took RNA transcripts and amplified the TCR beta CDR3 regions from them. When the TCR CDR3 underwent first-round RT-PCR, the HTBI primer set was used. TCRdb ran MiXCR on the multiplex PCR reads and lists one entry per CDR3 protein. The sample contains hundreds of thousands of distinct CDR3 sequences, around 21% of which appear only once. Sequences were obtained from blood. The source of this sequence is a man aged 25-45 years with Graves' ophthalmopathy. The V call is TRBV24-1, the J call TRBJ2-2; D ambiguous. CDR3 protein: CATSDPSDTGELFF. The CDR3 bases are TGTGCCACCAGTGATCCCTCGGACACCGGGGAGCTGTTTTTT.